These T cell receptor beta chains were read from a single sample in a study of a mutant IDH1 vaccine in newly diagnosed glioma. Here immunoSEQ multiplex PCR was the method, and the copy in TCRdb shows in-frame clones only, minus some. The data show fewer than 100,000 clones, 75% to 95% seen once. Their antigen targets remain unknown. The specimen comprised PBMCs, sampled from a glioma patient whose treatment included an IDH1 peptide vaccine. These receptors all stem from a woman aged 45 to 65 with glioma. CDR3s include the opening cysteine and the closing phenylalanine or tryptophan. Fields, in order: J gene, V gene, clone size, D gene, CDR3 DNA, CDR3 protein. A D gene is named only where the DNA matches it firmly. Size tells how often a clone was seen (once, few, many) or the class of an expanded clone, and some rows leave it out.

>TRBJ1-5|TRBV19|.|.
TGTGCCAGTAGTTATCGGCCCAATCAGCCCCAGCATTTT
CASSYRPNQPQHF
>TRBJ1-4|TRBV18|.|.
TGTGCCAGCTCACGCCAGGGCGTCACTAATGAAAAACTGTTTTTT
CASSRQGVTNEKLFF
>TRBJ1-5|TRBV18|.|.
TGTGCCAGCTCACAGCTTATGGGGGCAAATCAGCCCCAGCATTTT
CASSQLMGANQPQHF
>TRBJ2-2|TRBV5-5|.|.
TGTGCCAGCAGCGGGAGAGTATCCGCAGGCGCGAACACCGGGGAGCTGTTTTTT
CASSGRVSAGANTGELFF
>TRBJ2-3|TRBV19|once|TRBD1
TGTGCCAGTAGAGAAACAGGGGAAGATACGCAGTATTTT
CASRETGEDTQYF
>TRBJ2-7|TRBV5-6|.|.
TGTGCCAGCAGCCTGGCACCTAGAGGCTCCTACGAGCAGTACTTC
CASSLAPRGSYEQYF
>TRBJ2-1|TRBV23-1|.|.
TGCGCCGCCCTGTCGCGGGACTCCGAGGATGAGCAGTTCTTC
CAALSRDSEDEQFF
>TRBJ2-5|TRBV27|.|.
TGTGCCACAAAGACCGGACAATACCAAGAGACCCAGTACTTC
CATKTGQYQETQYF
>TRBJ2-2|TRBV27|once|TRBD1
TGTGCCAGCAGATTATTCGGACAGGGCCTTACCGGGGAGCTGTTTTTT
CASRLFGQGLTGELFF
>TRBJ2-7|TRBV7-8|.|.
TGTGCCAGCAGTCCTTTAGCCCTTAGCTCCTACGAGCAGTACTTC
CASSPLALSSYEQYF
>TRBJ1-2|TRBV6-5|.|TRBD1
TGTGCCAGCACCGACCCCAGGGGGATCTATGGCTACACCTTC
CASTDPRGIYGYTF
>TRBJ1-6|TRBV11-2|once|.
TGTGCCAGCAGCCCAACGGGAAGTCTTCCTTCACCCCTCCACTTT
CASSPTGSLPSPLHF
>TRBJ1-1|TRBV11-2|.|.
TGTGCCAGCAGCTTAGACCCCGGGACACTTTACACTGAAGCTTTCTTT
CASSLDPGTLYTEAFF
>TRBJ2-1|TRBV7-9|.|.
TGTGCCAGCAGCTTAGGGACGGTCCCGAGGGGTGAGCAGTTCTTC
CASSLGTVPRGEQFF
>TRBJ1-5|TRBV6-5|.|.
TGTGCCAGCAGTTTATACAGGGAGGGCAATCAGCCCCAGCATTTT
CASSLYREGNQPQHF
>TRBJ1-2|TRBV7-9|.|.
TGTGCCAGCAGCTTAGCGCAGGATGGCTACACCTTC
CASSLAQDGYTF
>TRBJ1-5|TRBV9|.|.
TGTGCCAGCAGCGTGGGGGTTGGCAATCAGCCCCAGCATTTT
CASSVGVGNQPQHF
>TRBJ2-1|TRBV27|.|TRBD2
TGTGCCAGCAGTGGGCTAGCGGGGTACAATGAGCAGTTCTTC
CASSGLAGYNEQFF
>TRBJ2-3|TRBV5-4|.|.
TGTGCCAGCAACCTAGGTGGCTCCACAGATACGCAGTATTTT
CASNLGGSTDTQYF
>TRBJ2-1|TRBV27|.|.
TGTGCCAGCAGTTTATCTAGTGGGTGGGGCACGTATGAGCAGTTCTTC
CASSLSSGWGTYEQFF
>TRBJ2-1|TRBV27|once|.
TGTGCCAGCAGTTTATCCCGGGAGCCCTACAATGAGCAGTTCTTC
CASSLSREPYNEQFF
>TRBJ2-2|TRBV5-1|.|.
TGCGCCAGCAGCACGATAACAGGGAACACCGGGGAGCTGTTTTTT
CASSTITGNTGELFF
>TRBJ2-2|TRBV5-1|.|.
TGCGCCAGCAGCGAACCGACCGGGGAGCTGTTTTTT
CASSEPTGELFF
>TRBJ2-7|TRBV7-3|.|TRBD2
TGTGCCAGCAGCTTAACCGGGGGGGCCTACGAGCAGTACTTC
CASSLTGGAYEQYF
>TRBJ1-2|TRBV27|few|.
TGTGCCAGGGGGACATGCGGCTACACCTTC
CARGTCGYTF
>TRBJ2-7|TRBV11-2|.|TRBD2
TGTGCCAGCAGCGCGGGACTAGCGACCGAGCAGTACTTC
CASSAGLATEQYF
>TRBJ2-2|TRBV27|.|TRBD1
TGTGCCAGCAGTACAAGGGACAGCACCGGGGAGCTGTTTTTT
CASSTRDSTGELFF
>TRBJ2-7|TRBV4-2|.|TRBD1
TGTGCCAGCAGCTTGGCCTTAGGGGGCCCGACCTACGAGCAGTACTTC
CASSLALGGPTYEQYF
>TRBJ1-1|TRBV7-2|.|TRBD1
TGTGCCAGCAGCCCTCCTGGGACAGCTTATATGAACACTGAAGCTTTCTTT
CASSPPGTAYMNTEAFF
>TRBJ1-4|TRBV5-8|.|.
TGTGCCAGCAGCTTTTCAGAGGGGGAAAAACTGTTTTTT
CASSFSEGEKLFF
>TRBJ2-5|TRBV18|.|TRBD1
TGTGCCAGCTCACCAACAGGGGCACGAGAGACCCAGTACTTC
CASSPTGARETQYF
>TRBJ2-5|TRBV7-2|.|.
TGTGCCAGCAGCTTAAACAGGGCTCTGGAGACCCAGTACTTC
CASSLNRALETQYF
>TRBJ2-1|TRBV5-1|.|TRBD2
TGCGCCAGCAGCTTGAGAGCGGGAAGTAACTATGAGCAGTTCTTC
CASSLRAGSNYEQFF
>TRBJ2-2|TRBV5-1|once|TRBD2
TGCGCCAGCAGAACGCCGGGACTAGCGGGAGGCCGAACCGGGGAGCTGTTTTTT
CASRTPGLAGGRTGELFF
>TRBJ2-5|TRBV5-1|.|.
TGCGCCAGCAGGTACAGGGATGATGAAGAGACCCAGTACTTC
CASRYRDDEETQYF
>TRBJ2-3|TRBV5-1|.|TRBD1
TGCGCCAGCAGACCCGGGACAGGGGGCACTAGCATGTATTTT
CASRPGTGGTSMYF
>TRBJ2-1|TRBV5-1|.|TRBD2
TGCGCCAGCAGTTCCCCGGGACTAGCGGGAGATGGCTCCTACAATGAGCAGTTCTTC
CASSSPGLAGDGSYNEQFF
>TRBJ2-2|TRBV7-9|.|.
TGTGCCAGCAGCTTAAACCAGATTAACACCGGGGAGCTGTTTTTT
CASSLNQINTGELFF
>TRBJ2-2|TRBV12-5|.|.
TGTGCTAGTGGTACCCCCAACACCGGGGAGCTGTTTTTT
CASGTPNTGELFF
>TRBJ1-3|TRBV10-2|.|TRBD1
TGCGCCAGCACGACAGGGGGTGGAAACACCATATATTTT
CASTTGGGNTIYF
>TRBJ2-1|TRBV28|.|.
TGTGCCAGCAAGCTCACTGGGGGAAATGAGCAGTTCTTC
CASKLTGGNEQFF
>TRBJ1-5|TRBV5-1|.|.
TGCGCCAGCAGCCCGCAGATTAGCAATCAGCCCCAGCATTTT
CASSPQISNQPQHF
>TRBJ1-2|TRBV11-2|.|.
TGTGCCAGCAGCTTAGCCCCACAGGACGATGGCTACACCTTC
CASSLAPQDDGYTF
>TRBJ1-4|TRBV28|.|.
TGTGCCAGCAGTCAATACAATGAAAAACTGTTTTTT
CASSQYNEKLFF
>TRBJ2-5|TRBV29-1|.|.
TGCAGCGTTCGGGTGGGAGAGGAGACCCAGTACTTC
CSVRVGEETQYF
>TRBJ1-1|TRBV27|.|TRBD1
TGTGCCAGTTCGACCCGGGACAGGGTGGGGGCTTTCTTT
CASSTRDRVGAFF
>TRBJ1-4|TRBV2|once|.
TGTGCCAGCAAGGTGTCAGAGGAAAATGAAAAACTGTTTTTT
CASKVSEENEKLFF
>TRBJ1-6|TRBV5-6|.|TRBD1
TGTGCCAGCAGCTTGGTGACAGGGTGGGATTCACCCCTCCACTTT
CASSLVTGWDSPLHF
>TRBJ2-7|TRBV27|.|.
TGTGCCAGCAGTTCCCCTTCCCGGCAGGGCCGCGAGCAGTACTTC
CASSSPSRQGREQYF
>TRBJ2-1|TRBV28|.|TRBD2
TGTGCCAGCAGTTCCCAGGTACTAGCGAACCCCTACAATGAGCAGTTCTTC
CASSSQVLANPYNEQFF
>TRBJ1-1|TRBV7-6|.|TRBD1
TGTGCCAGCAGCAAGGACAGGGGAGCTGAAGCTTTCTTT
CASSKDRGAEAFF
>TRBJ2-3|TRBV2|.|.
TGTGCCAGCAGTGAAGTTAACCCCAGCACAGATACGCAGTATTTT
CASSEVNPSTDTQYF
>TRBJ2-5|TRBV15|.|.
TGTGCCACCAGCAGAGCTGGAGTTAAAGAGACCCAGTACTTC
CATSRAGVKETQYF
>TRBJ2-1|TRBV11-2|.|.
TGTGCCAGCAGCTTTAGGGGGGGGTACAATGAGCAGTTCTTC
CASSFRGGYNEQFF
>TRBJ2-2|TRBV29-1|.|.
TGCAGCGTACCCCATCTTAACACCGGGGAGCTGTTTTTT
CSVPHLNTGELFF
>TRBJ2-7|TRBV6-7|.|TRBD2
TGTGCCAGCAGTCGCCCGTCGGGCGGGAGCTCCTACGAGCAGTACTTC
CASSRPSGGSSYEQYF
>TRBJ1-2|TRBV29-1|few|.
TGCAGCGGACGGGGGGAAGGCTATGGCTACACCTTC
CSGRGEGYGYTF
>TRBJ2-3|TRBV2|.|.
TGTGCCAGCAGTGAAACAGGGGATACGCAGTATTTT
CASSETGDTQYF
>TRBJ2-7|TRBV28|.|.
TGTGCCAGCAGTGTCACAGGGTACTACGAGCAGTACTTC
CASSVTGYYEQYF